Sequencing of this T cell receptor beta chain was carried out in a study of blood T cell repertoires in COVID-19. The table came from immunoSEQ multiplex PCR; TCRdb's copy has only in-frame clones and leaves some out. The table shows 250,000 to 350,000 clones, with around 86% occurring only once. This clone was observed a handful of times. The receptor comes from a woman aged 18-30 years who had recovered from COVID-19. Material: PBMCs or T cells enriched from blood (not recorded which).

CDR3 loop: CASSSQGNDYEQYF. The DNA of the CDR3 is TGTGCCAGCAGTTCACAGGGGAATGACTACGAGCAGTACTTC. The chain carries TRBV6-5 and TRBJ2-7; 7 bases agree with TRBD1. Germline trimming cut 4 bases from V and 3 bases from J; bases unmatched to any gene: 6. CDR3 length: 14 residues. Germline V gene lookup returns CDR1 MNHEY and CDR2 SVGAGI.